The clone carrying this T cell receptor beta chain was observed a handful of times. Antigen specificity is unknown. This record belongs to a study of T cells after yellow fever vaccination. Across the study: Where fractions had low cell numbers, libraries were prepared from them with the SMART-Seq v4 Ultra Low Input RNA kit. Findings and caveats of the study: Relatively few clonotypes were ones that appeared in both CD4 and CD8 compartments. Researchers report a weaker secondary response that nonetheless peaked faster, day 5 versus 15.

Between the trimmed V and J ends, which lost 0 bases and 5 bases, there was a span of 16 bases. Germline V gene lookup returns CDR1 SGHDT and CDR2 YYEEEE. This CDR3 comprises 16 residues. Generation of TCR cDNA used 5'RACE template switching (which added a universal primer site and UMIs). Each CDR3 protein gets one entry after TCRdb re-called the 5' RACE reads with MiXCR. The sample records some 670,000 distinct CDR3 sequences, more than 9% being singletons. This receptor was identified in a man aged 25 to 40 who received the YFV17D yellow fever vaccine. The sequences come from PBMCs, collected on the day of the yellow fever booster vaccination. This rearrangement joins TRBV5-6 to TRBJ2-3; D is ambiguous. CDR3 loop: CASSLVLPNPGDTQYF. CDR3 DNA: TGTGCCAGCAGCTTGGTACTACCAAACCCGGGAGATACGCAGTATTTT.